The 12 T cell receptor beta chains given below trace back to one sample, sequenced in a study of CD8+ T cells in alopecia areata. Treatment reported: oral pan-JAK inhibitor, 5-10 mg twice daily. RNA was extracted and reverse transcribed into cDNA as the sequencing template. TCRdb's copy holds only in-frame clones and misses some; the assay was immunoSEQ multiplex PCR. The data show about 190,000 clones, 60% seen once. The source material was CD4+ T cells sorted from blood, sampled at week 4, from a patient treated with tofacitinib. The receptor set was obtained from a human donor with alopecia areata.

The chain combines TRBV6-4 with TRBJ2-7; D may be TRBD1 (6 bases). The germline V and J ends were trimmed by 6 bases and 4 bases, with 19 bases remaining between them. This CDR3 contains 15 residues. Germline assignment: CDR1 MRHNA and CDR2 SNTAGT. The CDR3 protein is CASSMNGGPLYEQYF. The DNA for the CDR3 is TGTGCCAGCAGCATGAATGGGGGCCCCCTTTACGAGCAGTACTTC.

This clone has just a few counts. The CDR3 region has the DNA TGTGCCAGCAGCTTAAATTCGGGGGGCCTGGTTAATGAGCAGTTCTTC. Its translation: CASSLNSGGLVNEQFF. The V call is TRBV7-2, the J call TRBJ2-1; a weak D match, TRBD2 (7 bases). The CDR3 loop spans 16 amino acids. Trimming pared 2 bases from V and 7 bases from J, leaving 18 bases between. Germline V lookup: CDR1 SGHTA, CDR2 FQGNSA.

This rearrangement joins TRBV18 to TRBJ2-7; a weak D match, TRBD1 (6 bases). In germline, CDR1 is KGHSH, CDR2 LQKENI. Deletions cut 1 base from V and 7 bases from J, with 14 bases between. This CDR3 is built from 14 residues. Written as DNA, the CDR3 is TGTGCCAGCTCACCACGGGACAAGCTGGGGGAGCAGTACTTC. Protein: CASSPRDKLGEQYF.

This clone was detected only a few times. V usage is TRBV29-1 and J usage is TRBJ1-4; D perhaps matches TRBD1 (5 bases). CDR3 size: 12 residues. The V gene's germline CDR1 is SQVTM and CDR2 ANQGSEA. Trimming stripped 4 bases from V and 14 bases from J, with 17 bases between. The CDR3 loop reads CSVGAGRDVLFF. In DNA form, the CDR3 reads TGCAGCGTTGGGGCAGGGAGAGATGTGCTGTTTTTT. Supplemented by reference TRBV29-1 and TRBJ1-4, the full variable domain reads SAVISQKPSRDICQRGTSLTIQCQVDSQVTMMFWYRQQPGQSLTLIATANQGSEATYESGFVIDKFPISRPNLTFSTLTVSNMSPEDSSIYLCSVGAGRDVLFFGSGTQLSVL.

The chain is built from TRBV30 and TRBJ2-1; 9 nucleotides agree with TRBD1. The CDR3 covers 14 residues. Germline CDR1 is GTSNPN and CDR2 is SVGIG (reference sequence). V dropped 0 bases and J dropped 6; count of bases not matched to a gene: 3. The CDR3 DNA sequence: TGTGCCTGGAGTGTTACAGGGGGCGGCAATGAGCAGTTCTTC. Protein product: CAWSVTGGGNEQFF.

Concerning this clone: The sample contains more than one DNA sequence encoding this CDR3. V is TRBV29-1 and J is TRBJ1-5; no clear D. CDR3 length equals 12 residues. V lost 4 bases and J 0 bases, leaving 4 bases between the germline ends. The germline V gene has CDR1 SQVTM and CDR2 ANQGSEA. CDR3 sequence: CSVGGSNQPQHF. The CDR3 DNA follows: TGCAGCGTTGGGGGTAGCAATCAGCCCCAGCATTTT.

This clone turned up a few times. The chain has TRBV28 and TRBJ1-1, with 7 bases fitting TRBD1. The V and J ends lost 2 bases and 10 bases, in that order; junction bases with no gene match: 7. CDR3 length: 13 amino acids. CDR1 is MDHEN, CDR2 SYDVKM, per germline. The DNA for the CDR3 is TGTGCCAGCAGTTTACACAGGGACAGCTCAGCTTTCTTT. It encodes CASSLHRDSSAFF. The full variable domain, rest sourced from reference TRBV28 and TRBJ1-1, is DVKVTQSSRYLVKRTGEKVFLECVQDMDHENMFWYRQDPGLGLRLIYFSYDVKMKEKGDIPEGYSVSREKKERFSLILESASTNQTSMYLCASSLHRDSSAFFGQGTRLTVV.

This clone is a singleton in its sample. The chain has TRBV6-1 and TRBJ1-2, with 8 bases lining up with TRBD1. Germline loops: CDR1 MNHNS, CDR2 SASEGT. V lost 4 bases to trimming and J lost 2 bases; unmatched junction nucleotides: 12. The CDR3 runs 17 residues. CDR3: CASSATFSGTGNYGYTF. CDR3 nucleotides: TGTGCCAGCAGTGCCACCTTCTCCGGGACAGGAAACTATGGCTACACCTTC.

The V call is TRBV4-1, the J call TRBJ1-1, with a weak D call TRBD1 (6 bases). Germline CDR1 and CDR2: MGHRA and YSYEKL. V shed 4 bases and J shed 4 bases, with 16 bases lying between them. The CDR3 extends over 15 amino acids. CDR3 sequence (DNA): TGCGCCAGCAGCCCACAAGGGGTAGGGGGCACTGAAGCTTTCTTT. Translation: CASSPQGVGGTEAFF.

As regards this clone: The same CDR3 can be traced to other DNA sequences in this sample. V usage is TRBV7-2 and J usage is TRBJ2-7, with D uncertain. The germline V gene encodes CDR1 SGHTA and CDR2 FQGNSA. The CDR3 length is 12 residues. The V end was cut by 1 base, the J end by 4 bases, with 5 bases between. Here the CDR3 reads CASSLVGYEQYF. The CDR3 DNA follows: TGTGCCAGCAGCTTAGTGGGGTACGAGCAGTACTTC.

The J gene is TRBJ1-2, the V gene TRBV9; tentatively, D is TRBD1 (5 bases). V lost 0 bases to trimming and J lost 7 bases, with 10 bases between them. The CDR3 consists of 13 residues. Per the germline V gene, CDR1 is SGDLS and CDR2 is YYNGEE. CDR3 sequence (DNA): TGTGCCAGCAGCGTAGAACCAGGGACTGGCTACACCTTC. Its protein is CASSVEPGTGYTF.

The gene calls are TRBV2 and TRBJ2-7; no definite D call. From germline, CDR1 is SNHLY and CDR2 FYNNEI. The CDR3 runs to 13 residues. The V end lost 9 bases, the J end lost 2 bases, and 14 bases lay between the germline ends. The CDR3 region has the DNA TGTGCCAGTTCAGAAGCCCAAGCCTACGAGCAGTACTTC. Translating it yields CASSEAQAYEQYF.